Below, one T cell receptor (beta chain) is given with its context. The source of the sample is a study of blood T cell repertoires in COVID-19. Sequencing used immunoSEQ multiplex PCR; TCRdb keeps in-frame clones, though not all of them. In the table there are fewer than 250,000 clones, approximately 80% of which are singletons. Germline-derived CDR1 and CDR2 are SGHRS and YFSETQ. The CDR3 runs 15 residues. V was shortened by 0 bases and J by 1 base, with 10 bases between the two germline ends. This TCR derives from a woman in her seventies with acute or convalescent COVID-19. The chain uses TRBV5-1 and TRBJ1-1; tentatively, D is TRBD1 (6 bases). Specimen: peripheral blood. CDR3 DNA: TGCGCCAGCAGCTTGGGACAGGTGGAGAACACTGAAGCTTTCTTT. The encoded protein is CASSLGQVENTEAFF.